The TCR beta chain under discussion was sequenced for a study of T cells in localized non-small cell lung cancer. The study, taken as a whole, reports: When the top 100 tumor clones were examined, a median approximately 62 of them also appeared in the adjacent lung, which was paired and uninvolved. Sequencing, confined to only one tumor region, leaves heterogeneity possible. Higher blood T cell density went with longer overall survival.

This clone is medium-sized (0.01 to 0.1%). Antigen: not known. Profiled with immunoSEQ multiplex PCR; TCRdb holds only in-frame clones, not every one. The sample has over 5,500 clones, around 23% seen once; the top ten hold around 3.3%. This TCR came from a man between 35 and 75 years old with stage III squamous cell lung carcinoma. The sample was lung tumor tissue, taken before any cancer treatment.

CDR3 sequence reads: CATRGLTKETQYF. CDR3 DNA: TGTGCCACCCGAGGGCTTACAAAAGAGACCCAGTACTTC. The J gene is TRBJ2-5, the V gene TRBV6-8, with D possibly being TRBD2 (5 bases). V was pared by 10 bases and J by 3 bases, with 15 bases between. The length of the CDR3 is 13 residues. Germline V gene lookup returns CDR1 MNHGY and CDR2 SAAAGT.